This T cell receptor (beta chain) was identified during a study of cytomegalovirus exposure and HLA in healthy donors. Primers included in the PCR were 60 Vbeta and 13 Jbeta primers. TCRdb's copy holds only in-frame clones and misses some; the assay was immunoSEQ multiplex PCR. The table includes over 70,000 clones, about 80% detected once. Likely unrecorded immune exposures existed in these nominally healthy donors. The study, taken as a whole, reports: Reported findings show TCR beta sequences accurately forecast HLA-A and HLA-B alleles in most subjects. The authors listed approximately 150 TCR beta chains as cytomegalovirus-associated.

This clone turned up a few times. Its target is not known. This same CDR3 is encoded by further DNA sequences in the sample. The CDR3 runs 15 residues. Germline V gives CDR1 SEHNR, CDR2 FQNEAQ (reference sequence). J lost 2 bases, V lost 4 bases, and 8 bases had no gene match. Sequencing was done on a sample of PBMCs. This receptor was identified in a man aged 45-65 years in good health and CMV-seropositive. The chain combines TRBV7-9 with TRBJ2-7; 7 bases map to TRBD1. The CDR3 bases are TGTGCCAGCAGCTCCGCCGCAGGGGGAACCTACGAGCAGTACTTC. Its protein is CASSSAAGGTYEQYF. The complete variable domain, with remaining parts taken from reference TRBV7-9 and TRBJ2-7, reads DTGVSQNPRHKITKRGQNVTFRCDPISEHNRLYWYRQTLGQGPEFLTYFQNEAQLEKSRLLSDRFSAERPKGSFSTLEIQRTEQGDSAMYLCASSSAAGGTYEQYFGPGTRLTVT.